The 32 T cell receptor beta chains listed next were all sequenced from one sample in a study of response to subunit inactivated influenza vaccine. TCRdb used MiXCR to reprocess the RT-PCR reads, holding one entry per CDR3 protein. The data show approximately 500,000 distinct CDR3 sequences, with 10% to 15% seen just once and around 13% held by the top ten. Here the sequenced sample was PBMCs from blood, taken 40 to 50 days after vaccination. Every receptor here comes from a man aged 45 to 65 who received an inactivated influenza vaccine.

The table lists this clonotype with a few counts. J is TRBJ2-7 and V is TRBV4-1, with D tentatively TRBD1 or TRBD2 (5 bases each). The CDR3 is 16 amino acids. In germline, CDR1 is MGHRA, CDR2 YSYEKL. V was pared by 3 bases and J by 2 bases, with 17 bases between. CDR3 coding DNA: TGCGCCAGCAGCCACCCCGGCAGGGACCCTACCTACGAGCAGTACTTC. It yields the protein CASSHPGRDPTYEQYF.

In its sample, this clonotype was seen a few times. The J gene is TRBJ1-5, the V gene TRBV27; D perhaps matches TRBD1 (6 bases). This CDR3 is 17 amino acids long. The germline CDR1 and CDR2 sequences are MNHEY and SMNVEV (reference sequence). V lost 5 bases to trimming and J lost 4 bases, with 21 bases between them. CDR3 sequence reads: CASSPWAGGRANQPQHF. Here the CDR3 DNA reads TGTGCCAGCAGTCCGTGGGCCGGGGGGCGAGCAAATCAGCCCCAGCATTTT.

There are a few counts of this clonotype. The V gene is TRBV9, the J gene TRBJ2-1; 11 nucleotides align to TRBD2. CDR1 is SGDLS and CDR2 is YYNGEE in the germline V gene. The CDR3 consists of 16 residues. J lost 4 bases, V lost 4 bases, and 7 bases had no gene match. The CDR3, as DNA: TGTGCCAGCAGCCCCTGGACTAGCGGGCATTACAATGAGCAGTTCTTC. It is translated as CASSPWTSGHYNEQFF. The full variable domain, its missing parts supplied by reference TRBV9 and TRBJ2-1, is DSGVTQTPKHLITATGQRVTLRCSPRSGDLSVYWYQQSLDQGLQFLIQYYNGEERAKGNILERFSAQQFPDLHSELNLSSLELGDSALYFCASSPWTSGHYNEQFFGPGTRLTVL.

The chain couples TRBV3-1 to TRBJ2-1, with D perhaps matching TRBD2 (6 bases). This CDR3 region has 14 residues. Trimming cost V 8 bases and J 2 bases, with 13 bases left between them. Germline CDR1 is LGHDT and CDR2 is YNNKEL (reference sequence). This CDR3 reads CASGWGVTYNEQFF. CDR3 nucleotides: TGTGCCAGCGGGTGGGGGGTAACCTACAATGAGCAGTTCTTC.

In its sample, this clonotype was seen many times. The J gene is TRBJ2-1, the V gene TRBV7-2; 11 bases align to TRBD2. The CDR3 totals 15 residues. The V gene's germline CDR1 is SGHTA and CDR2 FQGNSA. V was clipped by 1 base and J by 5 bases; unmatched bases: 1. CDR3 sequence: CASSLVAGGNNEQFF. Here the CDR3 DNA reads TGTGCCAGCAGCTTAGTAGCGGGGGGGAACAATGAGCAGTTCTTC.

This clonotype was counted only a few times. The chain carries TRBV10-3 and TRBJ2-1, with TRBD2 matching 11 bases. This CDR3 region has 19 residues. With V trimmed by 6 bases and J by 0 bases, 13 bases remained unmatched. Per germline, CDR1 ENHRY and CDR2 SYGVKD. CDR3 nucleotides: TGTGCCATCAGACCGACTAGCGGGGACCTGTTGAGCTCCTACAATGAGCAGTTCTTC. Encoded protein: CAIRPTSGDLLSSYNEQFF.

This clonotype was counted many times. The DNA for the CDR3 is TGTGCCAGCAGGGGACACCCAGGGGCCGGGGAGCTGTTTTTT. This translates into CASRGHPGAGELFF. This chain uses TRBV12-3 or TRBV12-4 with TRBJ2-2; D may be TRBD1 (6 bases). The CDR3 length is 14 residues. The ends were cut back, 6 bases at V and 6 bases at J, with 14 bases in the middle.

The chain is built from TRBV3-1 and TRBJ2-1; 7 nucleotides line up with TRBD2. V was clipped by 2 bases and J by 13 bases; unmatched bases: 11. The CDR3 covers 14 residues. Looked up from germline, CDR1 is LGHDT and CDR2 is YNNKEL (reference sequence). This CDR3 is CASSQQILRLAQFF. The CDR3 DNA reads TGTGCCAGCAGCCAACAGATCTTGAGACTAGCTCAGTTCTTC.

V usage is TRBV6-1 and J usage is TRBJ1-3; tentative D call: TRBD1 (6 bases). Between the trimmed V and J ends, which lost 6 bases and 1 base, there was a span of 16 bases. Germline V gene data show CDR1 as MNHNS and CDR2 as SASEGT. The CDR3 loop spans 16 amino acids. CDR3 sequence reads: CASRHRDLASGNTIYF. The CDR3 DNA follows: TGTGCCAGCAGACACAGGGATTTGGCGTCTGGAAACACCATATATTTT.

The rearrangement links TRBV12-3 or TRBV12-4 to TRBJ2-1; TRBD2 matches at 8 bases. The CDR3 has 15 amino acids. J lost 6 bases, V lost 6 bases, and 10 bases had no gene match. The CDR3 bases are TGTGCCAGCAGCTTCAGCGGGAGCCCAGGCAATGAGCAGTTCTTC. Translated: CASSFSGSPGNEQFF.

The chain carries TRBV7-6 and TRBJ2-5; D gene unclear. V gave up 1 base and J gave up 7 bases, with 16 bases separating them. The germline gives CDR1 SGHVS, CDR2 FNYEAQ. This CDR3 is 15 amino acids long. The CDR3 region has the DNA TGTGCCAGCAGCTTAGAGCTTCACGTTCTAGGGACCCAGTACTTC. Translation: CASSLELHVLGTQYF.

The genes are TRBV18 and TRBJ2-5, with D possibly TRBD2 on 6 matching bases. From germline, CDR1 is KGHSH and CDR2 LQKENI. The length of the CDR3 is 13 residues. V was trimmed by 4 bases and J by 5 bases, leaving 11 bases between them. This CDR3 reads CASSQGRSETQYF. The CDR3 region has the DNA TGTGCCAGCTCACAAGGGAGGTCGGAGACCCAGTACTTC.

This clonotype was recorded many times. The chain carries TRBV12-3 or TRBV12-4 and TRBJ2-7, with TRBD2 identical over 7 bases. V shed 3 bases, J shed 2 bases, and the junction held 7 bases outside the gene matches. The CDR3 has 15 residues. CDR3 DNA sequence: TGTGCCAGCAGTTTTTGGGGAGGGAGCGCCTACGAGCAGTACTTC. Its translation is CASSFWGGSAYEQYF.

This clonotype was seen a few times. This rearrangement joins TRBV11-2 to TRBJ2-1; TRBD1 matches 7 bases. CDR1 and CDR2 (germline): SGHAT, FQNNGV. There are 13 residues in the CDR3. V gave up 5 bases and J gave up 10 bases; unmatched junction bases: 8. The CDR3 coding sequence is TGTGCCAGCAGCGTCACGACAGGGCGCGAGCAGTTCTTC. This codes for CASSVTTGREQFF.

The rearrangement links TRBV4-3 to TRBJ2-1; D possibly corresponds to TRBD2 (5 bases). This CDR3 comprises 19 residues. Germline V lookup: CDR1 LGHNA, CDR2 YSLEER. The V and J ends lost 0 bases and 6 bases respectively, with 24 bases between them. In nucleotides, the CDR3 is TGCGCCAGCAGCCAAGATCGGGGTGGTGCAGGACCTACGTCCAATGAGCAGTTCTTC. Residues: CASSQDRGGAGPTSNEQFF.

The chain recombines TRBV5-1 with TRBJ2-7, with D possibly TRBD1 on 6 matching bases. CDR3 size: 15 residues. Germline assignment: CDR1 SGHRS and CDR2 YFSETQ. Between the trimmed V and J ends, which lost 5 bases and 2 bases, there was a span of 17 bases. The CDR3 loop is CASSQFRDTAYEQYF. The CDR3 DNA reads TGCGCCAGCAGTCAATTCCGGGACACAGCCTACGAGCAGTACTTC.

The V and J genes are TRBV10-3 and TRBJ2-5, with a weak D call TRBD2 (5 bases). The germline V and J ends were trimmed by 8 bases and 2 bases, with 12 bases remaining between them. Germline loops: CDR1 ENHRY, CDR2 SYGVKD. The CDR3 spans 13 residues. As DNA, the CDR3 is TGTGCCATCGGGGAGAGACAACAAGAGACCCAGTACTTC. Its translation: CAIGERQQETQYF.

The rearrangement links TRBV28 to TRBJ2-7; D unresolved. Germline CDR1 MDHEN, CDR2 SYDVKM. V was pared by 3 bases and J by 1 base, with 7 bases between. This CDR3 is 13 amino acids long. CDR3 in DNA: TGTGCCAGCAGTTTTGCTAAATCCTACGAGCAGTACTTC. Encoded protein: CASSFAKSYEQYF.

The chain combines TRBV7-9 with TRBJ2-7, with 9 bases fitting TRBD1. Germline CDR1 SEHNR, CDR2 FQNEAQ (reference sequence). The CDR3 has 17 amino acids. Trimming removed 2 bases from V and 5 bases from J; junction bases left unmatched: 13. The CDR3 DNA reads TGTGCCAGCAGCTTACCTGGGACAGGGTCCGCCGGTGACGAGCAGTACTTC. It specifies CASSLPGTGSAGDEQYF.

This clonotype was detected many times. This rearrangement joins TRBV3-1 to TRBJ1-2; tentatively, D is TRBD1 (5 bases). From germline, CDR1 is LGHDT and CDR2 YNNKEL (reference sequence). V was cut by 7 bases and J by 5 bases, with 17 bases left in between. The CDR3 extends over 14 amino acids. The CDR3 protein is CASTPGHLGYGYTF. The CDR3 coding sequence is TGTGCCAGCACCCCAGGGCACCTTGGATATGGCTACACCTTC.

There are many counts of this clonotype. This chain joins TRBV10-3 and TRBJ2-3; TRBD2 agrees at 7 bases. The V gene's germline CDR1 is ENHRY and CDR2 SYGVKD. The CDR3 covers 17 residues. The V and J ends lost 3 bases and 4 bases, in that order; junction bases with no gene match: 13. The CDR3 sequence: CAISDWGSGLGADTQYF. The CDR3 nucleotides read TGTGCCATCAGTGATTGGGGGAGTGGACTAGGAGCAGATACGCAGTATTTT.

The chain carries TRBV3-1 and TRBJ1-1; D is ambiguous. Germline CDR1 reads LGHDT; CDR2 reads YNNKEL (reference sequence). Trimming took off 7 bases at V and 1 base at J, with 10 bases between the two ends. The CDR3 covers 13 residues. DNA for the CDR3: TGTGCCAGCACCCCGGATGCGAACACTGAAGCTTTCTTT. Translated: CASTPDANTEAFF.

Only a few counts were recorded for this clonotype. The chain has TRBV5-6 and TRBJ2-5, with D possibly matching TRBD1 (5 bases). Germline CDR1 and CDR2: SGHDT and YYEEEE. The CDR3 loop spans 15 amino acids. The V gene lost 2 bases and the J gene lost 4 bases, with 15 bases spanning the gap. CDR3 amino acids: CASSFIGQGRETQYF. Here the CDR3 DNA reads TGTGCCAGCAGCTTCATTGGGCAGGGAAGAGAGACCCAGTACTTC.

In this sample, this clonotype turned up many times. The chain links TRBV15 to TRBJ2-2; a weak D match, TRBD2 (6 bases). Germline values: CDR1 LNHNV, CDR2 YYDKDF (reference sequence). The CDR3 sequence is 17 residues long. V lost 2 bases and J 2 bases, leaving 15 bases between the germline ends. The DNA of the CDR3 is TGTGCCACCAGCAGATCCTATCTAGCGATCAACACCGGGGAGCTGTTTTTT. This sequence encodes CATSRSYLAINTGELFF.

There are many counts of this clonotype. The chain recombines TRBV20-1 with TRBJ2-2; 8 positions agree with TRBD2. This CDR3 spans 15 amino acids. The germline CDR1 and CDR2 sequences are DFQATT and SNEGSKA (reference sequence). The V gene end was trimmed by 2 bases and the J gene end by 0 bases; junction bases not matched to a gene: 2. The CDR3 is CSARRAGANTGELFF. In DNA form, the CDR3 reads TGCAGTGCTAGAAGAGCGGGGGCGAACACCGGGGAGCTGTTTTTT.

V usage is TRBV30 and J usage is TRBJ1-5, with TRBD1 matching over 9 bases. Germline assignment: CDR1 GTSNPN and CDR2 SVGIG (reference sequence). J lost 7 bases, V lost 2 bases, and 6 bases had no gene match. The CDR3 is 14 residues long. Here the CDR3 reads CAWSPGQGNQPQHF. In DNA, the CDR3 is TGTGCCTGGAGTCCCGGACAGGGGAACCAGCCCCAGCATTTT.

This clonotype was seen a few times. J is TRBJ2-3 and V is TRBV12-3 or TRBV12-4, with D perhaps TRBD2 (6 bases). The CDR3 is made up of 16 amino acids. V was shortened by 6 bases and J by 5 bases, with 21 bases between the two germline ends. The CDR3 sequence is CASSLTGTAMGDTQYF. DNA for the CDR3: TGTGCCAGCAGCTTAACCGGGACTGCCATGGGAGATACGCAGTATTTT.

In this sample, this clonotype turned up a few times. V gene TRBV7-8 combines with J gene TRBJ2-1, with D possibly matching TRBD1 (6 bases). CDR3 size: 16 residues. Germline V gene sequence: CDR1 SGHVS, CDR2 FQNEAQ. Trimming cost V 5 bases and J 3 bases, with 17 bases left between them. The CDR3 sequence is CASSPRDIGNYNEQFF. CDR3 DNA: TGTGCCAGCAGCCCAAGGGACATCGGGAACTACAATGAGCAGTTCTTC.

This clonotype was observed at least ten times. The J gene is TRBJ2-7, the V gene TRBV9; D might be TRBD1 or TRBD2, each matching 7 bases. The CDR3 contains 15 residues. Germline values: CDR1 SGDLS, CDR2 YYNGEE. V lost 4 bases, J lost 3 bases, and 17 bases lay in between. The CDR3 sequence is CASSPGGGNDYEQYF. The CDR3 DNA reads TGTGCCAGCAGCCCAGGGGGAGGGAATGACTACGAGCAGTACTTC.

This clonotype has more than one count but fewer than ten. In DNA, the CDR3 is TGTGCCAGCGGACCAGGGACAGGAGGATCCTACGAGCAGTACTTC. It translates to CASGPGTGGSYEQYF. The rearrangement joins TRBV28 to TRBJ2-7, with 8 nucleotides matching TRBD1. The trim removed 8 bases at V and 1 base at J, leaving 10 bases unmatched. The germline V gene encodes CDR1 MDHEN and CDR2 SYDVKM. The CDR3 spans 15 residues.

The sample holds many counts of this clonotype. The chain combines TRBV4-3 with TRBJ2-5; TRBD1 might be the D (7 bases). The CDR3 has 16 residues. V gave up 0 bases and J gave up 5 bases, with 16 bases separating them. Germline-derived CDR1 and CDR2 are LGHNA and YSLEER. CDR3 region: CASSQDGTDRAETQYF. CDR3 sequence (DNA): TGCGCCAGCAGCCAAGACGGGACTGACAGGGCGGAGACCCAGTACTTC.

The chain combines TRBV20-1 with TRBJ2-3, with D tentatively TRBD2 (5 bases). The CDR3 loop spans 15 amino acids. Germline assignment: CDR1 DFQATT and CDR2 SNEGSKA (reference sequence). V lost 4 bases to trimming and J lost 0 bases, with 14 bases between them. Here the CDR3 reads CSATRGGSSTDTQYF. The CDR3 coding sequence is TGCAGTGCTACCCGGGGTGGGAGTAGCACAGATACGCAGTATTTT.